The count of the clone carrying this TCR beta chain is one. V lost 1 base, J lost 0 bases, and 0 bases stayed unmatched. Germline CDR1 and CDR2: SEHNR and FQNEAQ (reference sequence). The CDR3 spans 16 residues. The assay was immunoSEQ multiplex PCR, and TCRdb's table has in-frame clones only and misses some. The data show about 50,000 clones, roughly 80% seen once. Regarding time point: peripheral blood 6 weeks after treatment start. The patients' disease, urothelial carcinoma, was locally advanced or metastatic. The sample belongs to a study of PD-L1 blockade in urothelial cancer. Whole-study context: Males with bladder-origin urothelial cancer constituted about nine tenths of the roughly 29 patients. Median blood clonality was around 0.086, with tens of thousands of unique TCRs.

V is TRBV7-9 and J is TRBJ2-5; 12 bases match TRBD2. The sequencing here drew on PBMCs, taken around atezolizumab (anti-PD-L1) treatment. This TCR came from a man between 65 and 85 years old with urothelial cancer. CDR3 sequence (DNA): TGTGCCAGCAGCTTAGGACTAGCGGGGGACCAAGAGACCCAGTACTTC. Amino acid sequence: CASSLGLAGDQETQYF.